This record looks at one T cell receptor beta chain sequence and its context. The antigen is not known. TCR cDNA was made by 5'RACE template switching, adding a universal primer site and UMIs. A single record per CDR3 protein comes from TCRdb applying MiXCR to the 5' RACE reads. The data hold 550,000 to 750,000 distinct CDR3 sequences, with 13% observed a single time. The data belong to a study of T cells after yellow fever vaccination. Study-level findings and limits: The booster response re-showed most primary clones: approximately 95% CD4, roughly 91% CD8.

V shed 4 bases, J shed 7 bases, and the junction held 7 bases outside the gene matches. This CDR3 spans 15 amino acids. Germline CDR1 and CDR2: SGHVS and FQNEAQ. The source is a man aged 25 to 40 who received the YFV17D yellow fever vaccine. The V call is TRBV7-8, the J call TRBJ1-1; 12 nucleotides line up with TRBD1. Sequencing was performed on PBMCs, taken on the day of the yellow fever booster vaccination. This CDR3 reads CASSSGQGANREAFF. Written as DNA, the CDR3 is TGTGCCAGCAGCTCGGGACAGGGGGCTAATCGTGAAGCTTTCTTT.